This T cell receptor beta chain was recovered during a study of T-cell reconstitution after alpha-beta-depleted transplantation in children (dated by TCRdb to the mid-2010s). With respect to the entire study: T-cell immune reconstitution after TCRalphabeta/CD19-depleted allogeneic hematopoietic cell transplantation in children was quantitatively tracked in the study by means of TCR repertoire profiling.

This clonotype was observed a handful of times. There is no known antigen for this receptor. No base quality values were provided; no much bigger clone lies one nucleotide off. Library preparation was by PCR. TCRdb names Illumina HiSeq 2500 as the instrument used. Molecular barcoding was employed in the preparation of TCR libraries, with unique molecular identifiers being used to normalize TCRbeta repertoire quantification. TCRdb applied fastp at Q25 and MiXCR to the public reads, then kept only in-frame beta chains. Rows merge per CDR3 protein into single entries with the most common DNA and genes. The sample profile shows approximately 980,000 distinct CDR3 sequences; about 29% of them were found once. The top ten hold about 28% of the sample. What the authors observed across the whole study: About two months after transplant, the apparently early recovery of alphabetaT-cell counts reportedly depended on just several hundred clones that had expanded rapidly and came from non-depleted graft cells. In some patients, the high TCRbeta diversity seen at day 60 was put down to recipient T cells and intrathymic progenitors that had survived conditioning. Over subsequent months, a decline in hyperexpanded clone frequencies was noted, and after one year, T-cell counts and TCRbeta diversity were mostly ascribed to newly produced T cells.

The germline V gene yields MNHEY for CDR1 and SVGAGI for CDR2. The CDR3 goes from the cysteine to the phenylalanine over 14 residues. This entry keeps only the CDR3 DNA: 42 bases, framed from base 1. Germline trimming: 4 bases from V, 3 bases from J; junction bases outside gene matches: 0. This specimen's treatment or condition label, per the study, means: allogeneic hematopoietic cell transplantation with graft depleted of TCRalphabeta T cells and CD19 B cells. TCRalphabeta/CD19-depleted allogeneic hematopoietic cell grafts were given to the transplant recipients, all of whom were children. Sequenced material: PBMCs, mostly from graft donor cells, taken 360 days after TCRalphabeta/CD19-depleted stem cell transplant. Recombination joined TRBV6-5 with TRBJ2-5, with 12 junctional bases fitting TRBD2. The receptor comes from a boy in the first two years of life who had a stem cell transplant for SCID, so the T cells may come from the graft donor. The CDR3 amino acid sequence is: CASSWTSGEETQYF. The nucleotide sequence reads TGTGCCAGCAGTTGGACTAGCGGGGAAGAGACCCAGTACTTC.